This T cell receptor beta chain appears in the sequencing data of a study of shared clonotypes between healthy human individuals. The V and J ends lost 1 base and 6 bases respectively, with 10 bases between them. The CDR3 contains 14 residues. Germline V lookup: CDR1 SGHNT, CDR2 YYREEE (reference sequence). Several immunoSEQ plates received, in even portions, the genomic DNA of each subset. Some clones are missing from TCRdb's copy, which holds only in-frame ones; the method was immunoSEQ multiplex PCR. The table includes about 2.4 million clones, approximately 93% detected once. Naive CD45RA+ and memory CD45RA-negative subsets were split from CD4+ cells. With regard to this clone: The sample has other DNA sequences that encode this CDR3 too.

Sequencing input: naive CD4+ T cells from PBMCs. This sample's subset: CD45RA+ positively selected. The chain combines TRBV5-4 with TRBJ1-4; perhaps TRBD1 as D (5 bases). The clonotype comes from a man aged 18 to 35 in good health. Some clones in this sample may be carry-over from other donors' samples. The CDR3 nucleotides read TGTGCCAGCAGCTTGAAAGGGGCGGATGAAAAACTGTTTTTT. Its protein product is CASSLKGADEKLFF.